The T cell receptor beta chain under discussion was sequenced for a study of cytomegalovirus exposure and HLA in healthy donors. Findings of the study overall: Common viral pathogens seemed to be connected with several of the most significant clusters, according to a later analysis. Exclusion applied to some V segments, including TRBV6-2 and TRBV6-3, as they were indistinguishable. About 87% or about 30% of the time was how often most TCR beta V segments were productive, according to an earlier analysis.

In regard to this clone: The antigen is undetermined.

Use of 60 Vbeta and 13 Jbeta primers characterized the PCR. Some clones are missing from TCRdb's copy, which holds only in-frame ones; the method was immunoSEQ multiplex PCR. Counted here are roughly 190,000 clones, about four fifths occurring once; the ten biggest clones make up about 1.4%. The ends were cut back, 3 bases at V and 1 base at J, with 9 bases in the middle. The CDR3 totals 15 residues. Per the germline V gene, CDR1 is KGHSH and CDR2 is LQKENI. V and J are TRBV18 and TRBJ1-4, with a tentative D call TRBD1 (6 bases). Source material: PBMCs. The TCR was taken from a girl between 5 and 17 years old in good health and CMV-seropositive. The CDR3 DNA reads TGTGCCAGCTCACCCCGGGACATAACTAATGAAAAACTGTTTTTT. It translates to CASSPRDITNEKLFF. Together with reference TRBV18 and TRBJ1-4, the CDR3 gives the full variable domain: NAGVMQNPRHLVRRRGQEARLRCSPMKGHSHVYWYRQLPEEGLKFMVYLQKENIIDESGMPKERFSAEFPKEGPSILRIQQVVRGDSAAYFCASSPRDITNEKLFFGSGTQLSVL.